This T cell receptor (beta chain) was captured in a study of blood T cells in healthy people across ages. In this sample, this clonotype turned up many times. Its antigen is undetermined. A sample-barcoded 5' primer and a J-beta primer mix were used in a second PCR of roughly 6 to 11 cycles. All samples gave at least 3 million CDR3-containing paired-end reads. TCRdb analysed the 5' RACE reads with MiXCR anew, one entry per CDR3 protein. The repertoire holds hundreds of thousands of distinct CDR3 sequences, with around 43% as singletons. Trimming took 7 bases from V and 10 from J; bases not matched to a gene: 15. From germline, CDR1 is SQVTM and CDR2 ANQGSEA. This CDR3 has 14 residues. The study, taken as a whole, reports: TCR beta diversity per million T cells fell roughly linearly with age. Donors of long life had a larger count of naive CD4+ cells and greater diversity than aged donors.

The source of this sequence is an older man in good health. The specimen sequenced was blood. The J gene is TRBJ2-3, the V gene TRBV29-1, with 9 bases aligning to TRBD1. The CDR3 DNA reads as TGCAGCGCCTCACAGGGGGCTTCACTACTAGCGCAGTATTTT. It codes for CSASQGASLLAQYF.